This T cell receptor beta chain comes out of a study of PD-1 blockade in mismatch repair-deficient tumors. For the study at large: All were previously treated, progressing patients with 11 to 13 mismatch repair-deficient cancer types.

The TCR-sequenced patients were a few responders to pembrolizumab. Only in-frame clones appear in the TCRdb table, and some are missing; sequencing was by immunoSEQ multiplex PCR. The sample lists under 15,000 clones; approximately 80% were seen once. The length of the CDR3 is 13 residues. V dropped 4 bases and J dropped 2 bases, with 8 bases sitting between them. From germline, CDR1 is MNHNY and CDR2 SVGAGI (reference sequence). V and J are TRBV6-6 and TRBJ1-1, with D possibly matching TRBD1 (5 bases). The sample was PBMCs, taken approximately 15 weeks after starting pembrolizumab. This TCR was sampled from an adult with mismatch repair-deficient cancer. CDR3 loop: CASSSQVNTEAFF. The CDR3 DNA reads TGTGCCAGCAGTTCACAGGTAAACACTGAAGCTTTCTTT.